The rows below give T cell receptor beta chains drawn from one sample of a study of identifying expanded T cells in peripheral blood. TCRdb keeps only in-frame clones here, not all; method: immunoSEQ multiplex PCR. Here the sample spans more than 75,000 clones, more than 75% being singletons. Sequencing input: blood. All receptors derive from a person aged 18-70 years in good health. Both conserved end residues are part of each CDR3. A D gene is named only where the DNA matches it firmly. Clone size is stated in some rows and not others, as once, few, many or a class when expanded.

d_call j_call clone_size v_call cdr3_aa cdr3_nt
NA TRBJ2-2 NA TRBV19 CASSKTLNTGELFF TGTGCCAGTAGTAAAACTCTCAACACCGGGGAGCTGTTTTTT
NA TRBJ1-2 NA TRBV29-1 CSVGGYTF TGCAGCGTAGGTGGCTACACCTTC
NA TRBJ2-5 NA TRBV2 CASKGGGETQYF TGTGCCAGCAAAGGGGGGGGAGAGACCCAGTACTTC
NA TRBJ2-7 once TRBV6-5 CASSYAEGYEQYF TGTGCCAGCAGTTACGCAGAGGGCTACGAGCAGTACTTC
TRBD1 TRBJ2-7 NA TRBV11-3 CASSFQGAVDEQYF TGTGCCAGCAGCTTTCAGGGGGCCGTCGACGAGCAGTACTTC
NA TRBJ1-1 NA TRBV7-3 CASSEGMNTEAFF TGTGCCAGCAGCGAGGGGATGAACACTGAAGCTTTCTTT
TRBD1 TRBJ1-2 few TRBV30 CAWARDREVSTF TGTGCCTGGGCTAGGGACAGGGAAGTTAGCACCTTC
TRBD1 TRBJ1-6 once TRBV11-2 CASSFQQGVGSPLHF TGTGCCAGCAGCTTCCAACAGGGGGTAGGATCACCCCTCCACTTT
NA TRBJ2-7 once TRBV5-1 CASSSGAGNYEQYF TGCGCCAGCAGCTCGGGGGCGGGGAACTACGAGCAGTACTTC
NA TRBJ2-5 NA TRBV5-8 CASSLAGYETQYF TGTGCCAGCAGCTTGGCGGGGTATGAGACCCAGTACTTC
TRBD1 TRBJ1-2 NA TRBV4-3 CASSQVYYYRGYGYTF TGCGCCAGCAGCCAAGTCTATTATTACAGGGGGTATGGCTACACCTTC
NA TRBJ1-1 NA TRBV9 CASSVEGGAPNTEAFF TGTGCCAGCAGCGTAGAGGGTGGGGCACCGAACACTGAAGCTTTCTTT
TRBD1 TRBJ1-2 NA TRBV29-1 CSVAGQVSYGYTF TGCAGCGTGGCCGGACAGGTCAGCTATGGCTACACCTTC
NA TRBJ1-2 NA TRBV7-8 CASSTRDIQGYTF TGTGCCAGCAGCACCCGGGACATACAGGGCTACACCTTC
TRBD1 TRBJ2-5 NA TRBV5-6 CASSLIPKTGKETQYF TGTGCCAGCAGCTTGATTCCCAAGACAGGGAAGGAGACCCAGTACTTC
TRBD1 TRBJ1-1 NA TRBV10-3 CAIRQGAAAEAFF TGTGCCATCAGACAGGGGGCGGCCGCTGAAGCTTTCTTT
NA TRBJ2-7 NA TRBV5-1 CASSLGDTTQYF TGCGCCAGCAGCTTGGGGGACACGACACAGTACTTC
NA TRBJ2-6 NA TRBV6-1 CASSDSLSGANVLTF TGTGCCAGCAGTGACAGTCTCTCTGGGGCCAACGTCCTGACTTTC
TRBD1 TRBJ1-2 NA TRBV5-6 CASSPNRGLNYGYTF TGTGCCAGCAGCCCTAACAGGGGACTTAACTATGGCTACACCTTC
NA TRBJ2-6 once TRBV4-1 CASSQYPSSGANVLTF TGCGCCAGCAGCCAATACCCTAGCTCTGGGGCCAACGTCCTGACTTTC
NA TRBJ2-3 NA TRBV6-5 CASSLTGSGTDTQYF TGTGCCAGCAGTTTAACAGGGAGTGGCACAGATACGCAGTATTTT
TRBD2 TRBJ2-3 NA TRBV6-4 CASSEGTSSGVSTQYF TGTGCCAGCAGTGAAGGGACTAGCTCTGGAGTATCTACGCAGTATTTT
TRBD1 TRBJ1-5 few TRBV10-2 CASTMTGRQPQHF TGCGCCAGCACGATGACAGGGCGTCAGCCCCAGCATTTT
NA TRBJ1-1 few TRBV2 CASRGTLPALNTEAFF TGTGCCAGCAGGGGGACTCTCCCGGCCTTGAACACTGAAGCTTTCTTT
NA TRBJ2-5 NA TRBV5-5 CASSFSGIETQYF TGTGCCAGCAGCTTTTCGGGCATCGAGACCCAGTACTTC
TRBD1 TRBJ1-1 NA TRBV5-8 CASSLPDRGGAFF TGTGCCAGCAGCTTGCCCGACAGGGGTGGAGCTTTCTTT